This T cell receptor beta chain originates from a study of blood T cell repertoires in COVID-19. On the study more broadly: There were acute and convalescent COVID-19 samples, and they came from the United States, Italy and Spain. T cells, B-cell-depleted T cells, or PBMCs provided the cDNA or gDNA that served as material.

Original processing methods: The assay estimated nucleated cells by amplifying reference gene primers. Assay used: immunoSEQ multiplex PCR; TCRdb lists only in-frame clones, some missing. Clone size and V and J calls were adopted from that table, with D and trimming inferred from the DNA. Of tens of thousands of clones in the sample, about 87% are singletons; the top ten hold roughly a sixth. CDR3 length: 14 residues. V dropped 6 bases and J dropped 5; count of bases not matched to a gene: 8. Germline-derived CDR1 and CDR2 are SEHNR and FQNEAQ (reference sequence). This sequence joins TRBV7-9 and TRBJ1-1; 8 nucleotides match TRBD1. This clonotype was obtained from a human donor in a cohort sampled during active COVID-19. Sequencing input: peripheral blood. The CDR3, as DNA: TGTGCCAGCAGTCGAACAGGGGGGCTTACTGAAGCTTTCTTT. It yields the protein CASSRTGGLTEAFF. The whole variable domain, filled in from reference TRBV7-9 and TRBJ1-1, reads DTGVSQNPRHKITKRGQNVTFRCDPISEHNRLYWYRQTLGQGPEFLTYFQNEAQLEKSRLLSDRFSAERPKGSFSTLEIQRTEQGDSAMYLCASSRTGGLTEAFFGQGTRLTVV.